This TCR beta chain was sequenced in a study of technical replicates of blood from four donors. The table came from immunoSEQ multiplex PCR; TCRdb's copy has only in-frame clones and leaves some out. The sample consists of about 89,000 clones, approximately 94% of them appearing once. Germline CDR1 reads SEHNR; CDR2 reads FQNEAQ (reference sequence). J lost 2 bases, V lost 5 bases, and 1 base had no gene match. This CDR3 has 13 amino acids. Sample: T cells isolated from PBMCs. The chain uses TRBV7-9 and TRBJ2-7; 9 nucleotides match TRBD1. The source of this sequence is a human donor in good health. The CDR3 DNA is TGTGCCAGCAGCCGGGACAGGGCCTACGAGCAGTACTTC. Its protein product is CASSRDRAYEQYF.